Shown below are 23 T cell receptor beta chains from a single sample sequenced in a study of T cell responses to AZD1222 COVID-19 vaccine (dated by TCRdb to about 2021). This specimen's time point label, per the study, means: baseline before first vaccination. Library preparation employed the immunoSEQ multiplex PCR assay. As stored in TCRdb, this immuneACCESS dataset retains in-frame rearrangements with V and J assigned. A fraction of the clones does not appear; measured against another copy, unresolved V genes explain less than half of the discrepancy, and the remainder lacks a known reason. A total of 110,000 to 150,000 clones appear in this sample, about 92% of them only once. The ten largest account for 2.5% to 4% of the sample. This material consisted of peripheral blood, taken on day 0 of AZD1222 vaccination. Receptors were obtained from an adult in good health.

This chain connects TRBV21-1 to TRBJ1-2; the table's TRBD1 call for D was not verified on the DNA. TRBV21-1 is labeled a pseudogene. The CDR3 is 16 residues long. The CDR3 nucleotides are TGTGCCAGCAGACCCGGACAGACCTCTAGCCGAGAGGGCTACACCTTC. This codes for CASRPGQTSSREGYTF.

The CDR3 sequence is CASSLRLTSGNTIYF. The CDR3 coding sequence is TGTGCCAGCAGTTTAAGACTGACCTCCGGAAACACCATATATTTT. This rearrangement joins TRBV28 to TRBJ1-3; no firm D call. CDR1 MDHEN and CDR2 SYDVKM come from the germline V gene. The CDR3 covers 15 residues. V lost 2 bases and J lost 4, with 12 bases in between.

The CDR3 region is CASSRVLSNQPQHF. The CDR3 nucleotides are TGTGCCAGTAGTCGGGTCCTCTCCAATCAGCCCCAGCATTTT. The V gene is TRBV19, the J gene TRBJ1-5; D is ambiguous. Trimming took off 5 bases at V and 3 bases at J, with 11 bases between the two ends. This CDR3 has 14 amino acids. Germline CDR1 is LNHDA and CDR2 is SQIVND (reference sequence).

J is TRBJ2-3 and V is TRBV3-1 (or the pseudogene TRBV3-2); 8 bases line up with TRBD2. The CDR3 loop spans 16 amino acids. Germline CDR1 reads LGHDT; CDR2 reads YNNKEL (reference sequence). V was pared by 1 base and J by 6 bases, with 9 bases of the junction left unmatched. DNA for the CDR3: TGTGCCAGCAGCCAAGGTCAGAGCGGGAGCGGGGATACGCAGTATTTT. Protein: CASSQGQSGSGDTQYF.

V is TRBV7-9 and J is TRBJ1-1; the D gene is possibly TRBD1 (6 bases). V was cut by 4 bases and J by 2 bases, with 14 bases left in between. CDR1 SEHNR and CDR2 FQNEAQ come from the germline V gene (reference sequence). The CDR3 contains 15 residues. The DNA for the CDR3 is TGTGCCAGCAGCTCCACCCGGGACATAAACACTGAAGCTTTCTTT. It codes for CASSSTRDINTEAFF.

V is TRBV28 and J is TRBJ1-2; no clear D. The CDR3 is 14 residues long. Deletions cut 2 bases from V and 1 base from J, with 8 bases between. Germline V CDR1 and CDR2: MDHEN, SYDVKM. CDR3 coding DNA: TGTGCCAGCAGTTTACCAGATATTAACTATGGCTACACCTTC. Residues: CASSLPDINYGYTF.

Only a few counts were recorded for this clone. The V gene is TRBV5-1, the J gene TRBJ1-5, with D tentatively TRBD1 (6 bases). Germline CDR1 is SGHRS and CDR2 is YFSETQ. The V end was cut by 1 base, the J end by 2 bases, with 10 bases between. The CDR3 is 15 amino acids. The DNA for the CDR3 is TGCGCCAGCAGCTTGATGGGGGCAGGCAATCAGCCCCAGCATTTT. This codes for CASSLMGAGNQPQHF.

V usage is TRBV11-3 and J usage is TRBJ2-7; possible D gene TRBD1, 6 bases. The germline gives CDR1 SGHNT, CDR2 YENEEA. Trimming removed 3 bases from V and 6 bases from J, with 12 bases in between. The CDR3 loop spans 13 amino acids. In DNA, the CDR3 is TGTGCCAGCAGCTTTGACAGGACAAGCGAGCAGTACTTC. It specifies CASSFDRTSEQYF.

V is TRBV11-2 and J is TRBJ1-3; D call uncertain. Trimming pared 0 bases from V and 0 bases from J, leaving 3 bases between. This CDR3 contains 14 residues. CDR1 SGHAT and CDR2 FQNNGV come from the germline V gene. The CDR3 region is CASSLDNSGNTIYF. The CDR3 nucleotides are TGTGCCAGCAGCTTAGACAACTCTGGAAACACCATATATTTT.

This clone is a singleton in its sample. This sequence joins TRBV2 and TRBJ2-7, with D uncertain. The V gene lost 5 bases and the J gene lost 11 bases, with 13 bases spanning the gap. This CDR3 contains 11 residues. Germline V gives CDR1 SNHLY, CDR2 FYNNEI. The CDR3 coding sequence is TGTGCCAGCAGTTTCACCTTTGGCAAGTACTTC. This translates into CASSFTFGKYF.

V gene TRBV9 combines with J gene TRBJ1-2; 8 bases are shared with TRBD1. The ends lost 0 bases at V and 3 bases at J; junction bases unmatched: 10. The V gene's germline CDR1 is SGDLS and CDR2 YYNGEE. This CDR3 has 17 amino acids. The chain's CDR3 is CASSVEGNRGSYYGYTF. DNA for the CDR3: TGTGCCAGCAGCGTAGAGGGGAACAGGGGGTCCTACTATGGCTACACCTTC.

Notes on this clone: Lacking the conserved final phenylalanine or tryptophan, this CDR3 likely reflects a read error. No DNA is shown, since the ends of the CDR3 on it are uncertain; the CDR3 is the one TCRdb lists. The V and J genes are TRBV20-1 and TRBJ1-2. 8 amino acids form the CDR3, both terminal residues included. The germline CDR1 and CDR2 sequences are DFQATT and SNEGSKA (reference sequence). CDR3 residues: CSAGRAAP.

The V call is TRBV6-5, the J call TRBJ1-1; the D gene is possibly TRBD1 (6 bases). CDR3 length: 13 residues. Germline V gene lookup returns CDR1 MNHEY and CDR2 SVGAGI. V was pared by 5 bases and J by 8 bases, with 15 bases between. CDR3 DNA: TGTGCCAGCAGTCACCGAACAGGGAGAGAAGCTTTCTTT. As protein: CASSHRTGREAFF.

This chain uses TRBV18 with TRBJ1-3; unclear D gene. Trimming shortened V by 2 bases and J by 0 bases, and 2 bases separated the two germline ends. The CDR3 has 13 amino acids. Germline assignment: CDR1 KGHSH and CDR2 LQKENI. CDR3 sequence: CASSPNSGNTIYF. The DNA of the CDR3 is TGTGCCAGCTCACCAAACTCTGGAAACACCATATATTTT.

This clone has just one count. The rearrangement links TRBV6-5 to TRBJ1-2, with D unclear. The CDR3 is 13 residues long. V was trimmed by 6 bases and J by 4 bases, leaving 12 bases between them. Per germline, CDR1 MNHEY and CDR2 SVGAGI. The CDR3 bases are TGTGCCAGCAGGTTTGGTCTGAGCTATGGCTACACCTTC. Residues: CASRFGLSYGYTF.

V gene TRBV6-6 combines with J gene TRBJ1-1, with 10 bases identical to TRBD1. Germline V gene sequence: CDR1 MNHNY, CDR2 SVGAGI (reference sequence). V lost 6 bases to trimming and J lost 3 bases; unmatched junction nucleotides: 7. The CDR3 is made up of 15 amino acids. CDR3 protein: CASSPRTGGDTEAFF. DNA of the CDR3: TGTGCCAGCAGCCCCCGGACAGGGGGTGACACTGAAGCTTTCTTT.

This chain joins TRBV14 and TRBJ2-3, with 15 bases matching TRBD2. Germline V gene data show CDR1 as SGHDN and CDR2 as FVKESK. V trimming: 4 bases; J trimming: 6 bases; junction bases outside the gene matches: 5. The CDR3 length is 16 residues. The CDR3 spells CASSPSGTSGRDTQYF. The CDR3 DNA reads as TGTGCCAGCAGCCCCTCCGGGACTAGCGGGAGGGATACGCAGTATTTT.

This sequence joins TRBV7-6 and TRBJ2-7; D is possibly TRBD1 or TRBD2 (6 bases each). The V gene lost 1 base and the J gene lost 5 bases, with 15 bases spanning the gap. Germline CDR1 reads SGHVS; CDR2 reads FNYEAQ. The CDR3 length is 15 residues. The CDR3 DNA reads as TGTGCCAGCAGCTTAGATGGGGGGCGCATGGACGAGCAGTACTTC. It encodes CASSLDGGRMDEQYF.

J is TRBJ2-5 and V is TRBV9; a possible D gene is TRBD2 (6 bases). The CDR3 loop spans 16 amino acids. Germline CDR1 reads SGDLS; CDR2 reads YYNGEE. The V end lost 3 bases, the J end lost 3 bases, and 18 bases lay between the germline ends. The CDR3 spells CASSAPRAGMEETQYF. The CDR3 region has the DNA TGTGCCAGCAGCGCCCCGAGGGCGGGGATGGAAGAGACCCAGTACTTC.

The rearrangement joins TRBV6-1 to TRBJ2-7; D is undetermined. This CDR3 region has 15 residues. Per germline, CDR1 MNHNS and CDR2 SASEGT. Trimming took 0 bases from V and 0 from J, leaving 9 bases between them. In DNA form, the CDR3 reads TGTGCCAGCAGTGAAGCGGCGGAGAGCTCCTACGAGCAGTACTTC. This encodes CASSEAAESSYEQYF.

This chain connects TRBV7-3 to TRBJ2-5; a weak D match, TRBD2 (5 bases). Germline V gives CDR1 SGHTA, CDR2 FQGTGA. The CDR3 is 13 residues long. V gave up 5 bases and J gave up 4 bases, with 11 bases separating them. The CDR3 nucleotides are TGTGCCAGCAGCCGCGGGTCCGGAGAGACCCAGTACTTC. It specifies CASSRGSGETQYF.

The CDR3 sequence is CARVPAGAHEQYF. DNA of the CDR3: TGTGCCAGAGTTCCAGCGGGAGCCCACGAGCAGTACTTC. J is TRBJ2-7 and V is TRBV11-3; 8 bases line up with TRBD2. Germline-derived CDR1 and CDR2 are SGHNT and YENEEA. Trimming removed 9 bases from V and 5 bases from J; junction bases left unmatched: 9. The CDR3 is made up of 13 amino acids.

This chain uses TRBV7-6 with TRBJ1-1, with 8 bases matching TRBD1. The V segment lost 5 bases and the J segment 1 base; nucleotides outside the gene matches: 3. Germline lookup yields CDR1 SGHVS and CDR2 FNYEAQ. The CDR3 has 14 amino acids. The CDR3 DNA is TGTGCCAGCAGCCCAGGACAGGGGAACACTGAAGCTTTCTTT. Protein: CASSPGQGNTEAFF.